This T cell receptor (beta chain) emerged from a study of shared clonotypes between healthy human individuals. Study results and limitations: Relative to their counterparts shared across all four donors, non-shared clonotypes exhibited diminished generation probabilities. A limitation of the genetic and exposure-history diversity represented arose from few donors.

Study processing details: There were no quality scores in the junction-only immunoSEQ sequences, so filtering differed. Clones were read by immunoSEQ multiplex PCR, and TCRdb kept only the in-frame ones, dropping some. V and J calls and clone size are those listed in that table; D and trimming were worked out from the DNA. The sample lists around 350,000 clones; less than 75% were seen once. Germline V gene sequence: CDR1 MDHEN, CDR2 SYDVKM. Between the trimmed V and J ends, which lost 6 bases and 0 bases, there was a span of 12 bases. This CDR3 spans 15 amino acids. This clone was found once. Its antigen is not identified. Every donor, a Caucasian adult, lived in Nashville, Tennessee.

The specimen sequenced was memory CD4+ T cells sorted from blood. Indicated subset: CD45RA-negative fraction. The sequence was obtained from a man aged 25 to 45 in good health. This chain uses TRBV28 with TRBJ2-1, with D maybe TRBD2 (6 bases). CDR3 in DNA: TGTGCCAGCAGCCTTGGAGGGCCCTCCTACAATGAGCAGTTCTTC. As protein: CASSLGGPSYNEQFF.